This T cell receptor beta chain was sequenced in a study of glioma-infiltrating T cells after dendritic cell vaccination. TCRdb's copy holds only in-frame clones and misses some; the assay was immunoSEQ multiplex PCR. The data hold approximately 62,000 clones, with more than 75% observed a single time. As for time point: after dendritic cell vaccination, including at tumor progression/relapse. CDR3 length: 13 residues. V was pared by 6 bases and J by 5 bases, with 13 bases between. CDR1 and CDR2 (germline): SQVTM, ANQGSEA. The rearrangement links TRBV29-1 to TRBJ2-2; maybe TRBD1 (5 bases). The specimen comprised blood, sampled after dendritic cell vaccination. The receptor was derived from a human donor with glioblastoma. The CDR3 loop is CSVGPLGTGELFF. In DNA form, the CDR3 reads TGCAGCGTGGGGCCCTTGGGGACCGGGGAGCTGTTTTTT.